This T cell receptor beta chain is drawn from a study of blood T cell repertoires in COVID-19. Repertoires were generated with immunoSEQ multiplex PCR, while TCRdb's copy carries only in-frame clones and drops some. Here the sample spans fewer than 60,000 clones, around 88% being singletons. The TCR comes from a human donor in a cohort sampled during active COVID-19. Sequencing was carried out using peripheral blood.

CDR3 in DNA: TGTGCCAGCTCAGCGACAGGGGGGTACACTGAAGCTTTCTTT. Translating it yields CASSATGGYTEAFF. The chain recombines TRBV18 with TRBJ1-1; 9 bases line up with TRBD1. The CDR3 has 14 residues. Germline V gene data show CDR1 as KGHSH and CDR2 as LQKENI. Trimming cost V 5 bases and J 3 bases; bases outside gene matches: 4.